This entry lists 8 T cell receptor beta chains sequenced from one sample in a study of blood T cells in healthy people across ages. Sample-barcoded 5' priming and a J-beta primer mix drove a second PCR of roughly 7 to 11 cycles. TCRdb re-called the 5' RACE reads through MiXCR, storing one row per CDR3 protein. In the table there are 1.8 million or so distinct CDR3 sequences, about 39% of which are singletons. The sample was blood. These TCRs come from a human donor in good health.

The rearrangement joins TRBV7-3 to TRBJ2-1; D unclear. Trimming stripped 5 bases from V and 0 bases from J, with 14 bases between. Germline CDR1 and CDR2: SGHTA and FQGTGA. The CDR3 consists of 16 residues. This CDR3 reads CASSPIVSRSYNEQFF. CDR3 nucleotides: TGTGCCAGCAGCCCTATTGTATCCCGCTCCTACAATGAGCAGTTCTTC.

This rearrangement joins TRBV29-1 to TRBJ2-1; D is perhaps TRBD1 (5 bases). This CDR3 is 13 amino acids long. Germline CDR1 is SQVTM and CDR2 is ANQGSEA. V was shortened by 4 bases and J by 8 bases, with 15 bases between the two germline ends. The CDR3 DNA follows: TGCAGCGTTGTCAAGGGGATCATCGATGAGCAGTTCTTC. Protein sequence: CSVVKGIIDEQFF.

This chain joins TRBV3-1 and TRBJ1-2; possible D gene TRBD1, 5 bases. CDR1 LGHDT and CDR2 YNNKEL come from the germline V gene (reference sequence). The CDR3 length is 16 residues. Between the trimmed V and J ends, which lost 0 bases and 2 bases, there was a span of 13 bases. In DNA, the CDR3 is TGTGCCAGCAGCCAAGATTGGGGACTCACCAACTATGGCTACACCTTC. Translation gives CASSQDWGLTNYGYTF.

J is TRBJ1-4 and V is TRBV7-2, with TRBD1 identical over 8 bases. With 5 bases clipped from V and 4 bases from J, the junction kept 9 bases outside the gene matches. This CDR3 is built from 16 residues. Germline V gives CDR1 SGHTA, CDR2 FQGNSA. The CDR3 here is CASSPQPGQVNEKLFF. The CDR3 coding sequence is TGTGCCAGCAGCCCTCAACCGGGACAGGTTAATGAAAAACTGTTTTTT.

The sample holds one count of this clonotype. The chain is built from TRBV7-2 and TRBJ2-4; D possibly corresponds to TRBD1 (6 bases). The J call is in doubt because the DNA end fits TRBJ2-7 better. Germline loops: CDR1 SGHTA, CDR2 FQGNSA. The CDR3 is made up of 14 amino acids. CDR3 nucleotides: TGTGCCAGCAGCTTAGAAGGGGGTTGCAACGAGCAGTACTTC. Translating it yields CASSLEGGCNEQYF.

The rearrangement joins TRBV27 to TRBJ2-7, with 11 bases that match TRBD2. The CDR3 length is 16 residues. The trim removed 3 bases at V and 0 bases at J, leaving 4 bases unmatched. Germline V lookup: CDR1 MNHEY, CDR2 SMNVEV (reference sequence). The CDR3 loop is CASSFLAGGTSYEQYF. CDR3 bases: TGTGCCAGCAGTTTTCTAGCGGGGGGAACCTCCTACGAGCAGTACTTC.

Many counts were recorded for this clonotype. This rearrangement joins TRBV29-1 to TRBJ1-5; a weak D match, TRBD1 (6 bases). The CDR3 is made up of 13 amino acids. Looked up from germline, CDR1 is SQVTM and CDR2 is ANQGSEA. The ends were cut back, 7 bases at V and 7 bases at J, with 17 bases in the middle. CDR3 nucleotide sequence: TGCAGCGCCGCGGGGGGGCGCGAGCAGCCCCAGCATTTT. This codes for CSAAGGREQPQHF.

The chain links TRBV3-1 to TRBJ2-1, with D perhaps matching TRBD2 (6 bases). The CDR3 length is 15 residues. Germline V CDR1 and CDR2: LGHDT, YNNKEL (reference sequence). V dropped 3 bases and J dropped 5 bases, with 14 bases sitting between them. CDR3: CASSQEGPSNNEQFF. CDR3 coding DNA: TGTGCCAGCAGCCAGGAGGGGCCGTCGAACAATGAGCAGTTCTTC.